This entry describes one T cell receptor beta chain. 60 Vbeta and 13 Jbeta primers were used in PCR. Method: immunoSEQ multiplex PCR; TCRdb's copy keeps in-frame clones and lacks some. Of roughly 200,000 clones listed, around 90% are singletons. This sample is drawn from a study of cytomegalovirus exposure and HLA in healthy donors. The sequence derives from a boy aged 2 to 10 in good health and CMV-seronegative. Sequencing used PBMCs.

CDR3 nucleotide sequence: TGTGCCAGCAGTGAACAGCGGCAGGGGAATAATCAGCCCCAGCATTTT. The encoded protein is CASSEQRQGNNQPQHF. This chain connects TRBV6-1 to TRBJ1-5; D is possibly TRBD1 (6 bases). Germline values: CDR1 MNHNS, CDR2 SASEGT. The CDR3 runs to 16 residues. The V gene lost 2 bases and the J gene lost 4 bases, with 15 bases spanning the gap.